The clone carrying this TCR beta chain was seen once. The antigen is not known. CDR3 length: 17 residues. CDR1 is MGHRA and CDR2 is YSYEKL in the germline V gene. Trimming took off 1 base at V and 4 bases at J, with 18 bases between the two ends. Here immunoSEQ multiplex PCR was the method, and the copy in TCRdb shows in-frame clones only, minus some. The sample has approximately 9,700 clones, around 84% seen once. These data are taken from a study of CD4+ T cells in melanoma. Regarding the study as a whole: Diverse differentiation states were reported for melanoma neoantigen-specific CD4+ T cells. A reported correlation linked neoantigen-specific CD4+ T cells to CD8+, macrophage and B cell function.

The sample taken for sequencing was cells from a culture (not recorded whether cultured in vitro). The source of this sequence is a human donor with melanoma. The V and J genes are TRBV4-1 and TRBJ2-3, with D unclear. This chain's CDR3 is CASSQVPPRAAADTQYF. CDR3 DNA sequence: TGCGCCAGCAGCCAAGTCCCCCCTCGTGCGGCCGCAGATACGCAGTATTTT.